Here is one T cell receptor (beta chain) with its context. The antigen remains undetermined. Trimming stripped 0 bases from V and 5 bases from J, with 7 bases between. Germline V lookup: CDR1 LNHNV, CDR2 YYDKDF (reference sequence). CDR3 length: 13 amino acids. Clones were read by immunoSEQ multiplex PCR, and TCRdb kept only the in-frame ones, dropping some. The data contain 5,200 or so clones, approximately 87% of them singletons. These data belong to a study of T cells in lung cancer brain metastases. Study-wide results and caveats: Paired lesions shared few clones; most were lesion-specific (mean Morisita about 0.23). Effects of preoperative corticosteroids on T cell infiltration in brain metastases could not be controlled. DNA fragmentation in FFPE samples may have prevented full retrieval of the infiltrating T cell repertoire.

The sample was tumor tissue from a brain metastasis. The TCR originated in a woman aged 45 to 65 with non-small cell lung cancer that had spread to the brain. The genes are TRBV15 and TRBJ1-2; unclear D gene. In nucleotides, the CDR3 is TGTGCCACCAGCAGAGAGAACTTTTATGGCTACACCTTC. It encodes CATSRENFYGYTF.